The present T cell receptor beta chain was sequenced within a study of blood T cells in healthy people across ages. With regard to this clonotype: Its antigen is currently unknown. One end of the junction varies from germline; a read error may be responsible.

Germline loops: CDR1 SQVTM, CDR2 ANQGSEA. CDR3 length: 10 amino acids. PCR was performed a second time for about 7 to 12 cycles using a sample-barcoded 5' primer and a J-beta primer mix. TCRdb redid the calling of the 5' RACE reads with MiXCR, one entry per CDR3 protein. The sample has around 1.7 million distinct CDR3 sequences, 28% seen once. Study-level results: In long-lived donors, naive CD4+ cell counts and diversity exceeded those of aged donors.

The sample consisted of blood. This receptor was taken from a woman aged 25-40 years in good health. This rearrangement joins TRBV29-1 to TRBJ2-1; D remains ambiguous. The CDR3 reads CSVAINKQFF. The CDR3 DNA reads as TGCAGCGTCGCTATCAATAAGCAGTTCTTC.